The 19 T cell receptor beta chains listed next were all sequenced from one sample in a study of blood T cell repertoires in COVID-19. Clones were sequenced by immunoSEQ multiplex PCR, and TCRdb holds only the in-frame ones, with some missing. The sample yields around 300,000 clones, 89% seen once. Sequenced: PBMCs or T cells enriched from blood (not recorded which). The receptors were sampled from a woman aged 40 to 49 who had recovered from COVID-19.

This clone was recorded a few times. The genes are TRBV4-3 and TRBJ2-7, with TRBD2 identical over 12 bases. The ends lost 4 bases at V and 7 bases at J; junction bases unmatched: 14. The CDR3 contains 17 residues. Germline loops: CDR1 LGHNA, CDR2 YSLEER. The DNA for the CDR3 is TGCGCCAGCAGCCCTGGGACTAGCGGGCCCCCCGACGAGGAGCAGTACTTC. Residues: CASSPGTSGPPDEEQYF.

This rearrangement joins TRBV6-5 to TRBJ1-3, with no clear D. V gave up 6 bases and J gave up 3 bases, with 6 bases separating them. This CDR3 is 12 amino acids long. Germline-derived CDR1 and CDR2 are MNHEY and SVGAGI. CDR3 sequence reads: CASSTFGNTIYF. As DNA, the CDR3 is TGTGCCAGCAGCACATTTGGAAACACCATATATTTT.

This rearrangement joins TRBV5-4 to TRBJ2-3, with D perhaps TRBD2 (6 bases). Germline V CDR1 and CDR2: SGHNT, YYREEE (reference sequence). With 2 bases removed from V and 5 bases from J, the gap between germline ends came to 12 bases. The CDR3 sequence is 14 residues long. The CDR3 sequence: CASSFRSEGDTQYF. The CDR3, as DNA: TGTGCCAGCAGCTTCCGGTCGGAGGGAGATACGCAGTATTTT.

V and J are TRBV11-2 and TRBJ1-3; TRBD1 agrees at 10 bases. Germline CDR1 SGHAT, CDR2 FQNNGV. Unmatched junction bases numbered 3, after V lost 3 bases and J lost 4 bases. CDR3 length: 15 amino acids. The CDR3 loop reads CASSLGTGAGNTIYF. The CDR3 bases are TGTGCCAGCAGCTTGGGGACAGGGGCAGGAAACACCATATATTTT.

The chain links TRBV5-1 to TRBJ2-2, with D perhaps matching TRBD1 (6 bases). The CDR3 is made up of 18 amino acids. The ends were cut back, 2 bases at V and 0 bases at J, with 17 bases in the middle. The germline CDR1 and CDR2 sequences are SGHRS and YFSETQ. The CDR3 DNA is TGCGCCAGCAGCTTCAGGGGCAAAAAACTATCGAACACCGGGGAGCTGTTTTTT. Its translation is CASSFRGKKLSNTGELFF.

The chain employs TRBV2 and TRBJ1-2; D is unclear. The CDR3 has 13 residues. Trimming stripped 7 bases from V and 9 bases from J, with 18 bases between. Germline lookup yields CDR1 SNHLY and CDR2 FYNNEI. CDR3 in amino acids: CASTMTRETSYTF. CDR3 DNA sequence: TGTGCCAGCACCATGACCCGGGAGACTAGCTACACCTTC.

The rearrangement uses TRBV7-9 and TRBJ1-1; 8 bases line up with TRBD1. The CDR3 covers 14 residues. Trimming took 2 bases from V and 6 from J; bases not matched to a gene: 5. CDR1 and CDR2 from the germline V gene are SEHNR and FQNEAQ (reference sequence). The chain's CDR3 is CASSLSQGAAEAFF. The CDR3 coding sequence is TGTGCCAGCAGCTTAAGTCAGGGGGCGGCTGAAGCTTTCTTT.

V usage is TRBV6-6 and J usage is TRBJ2-7; a weak D match, TRBD1 (6 bases). The V end was cut by 7 bases, the J end by 2 bases, with 12 bases between. Germline assignment: CDR1 MNHNY and CDR2 SVGAGI (reference sequence). The CDR3 is 13 amino acids. The CDR3 spells CASTQDSPYEQYF. The CDR3 bases are TGTGCCAGCACCCAGGACAGCCCCTACGAGCAGTACTTC.

The chain carries TRBV10-3 and TRBJ2-1; 11 bases are a match to TRBD2. The CDR3 contains 20 residues. V lost 6 bases and J lost 0; bases outside the gene matches: 16. The germline V gene encodes CDR1 ENHRY and CDR2 SYGVKD. The CDR3 spells CAISPGLAGTFESSYNEQFF. The CDR3 DNA sequence: TGTGCCATCAGCCCCGGACTAGCGGGTACGTTCGAGAGCTCCTACAATGAGCAGTTCTTC.

The chain joins TRBV3-1 (or the pseudogene TRBV3-2) to TRBJ1-2; TRBD1 matches 8 bases. The CDR3 contains 15 residues. The junction had 5 bases not matched to a gene; V was cut back by 4 bases and J by 1 base. Germline V CDR1 and CDR2: LGHDT, YNNKEL (reference sequence). The CDR3 sequence: CASSPPGQVNYGYTF. As DNA, the CDR3 is TGTGCCAGCAGCCCACCGGGACAGGTTAACTATGGCTACACCTTC.

The chain recombines TRBV7-9 with TRBJ2-3; no clear D. Trimming took 1 base from V and 4 from J, leaving 12 bases between them. The CDR3 sequence is 15 residues long. Germline CDR1 reads SEHNR; CDR2 reads FQNEAQ (reference sequence). CDR3 in DNA: TGTGCCAGCAGCTTAGTGGCTCATCGGGCAGATACGCAGTATTTT. It is translated as CASSLVAHRADTQYF. The whole variable domain, filled in from reference TRBV7-9 and TRBJ2-3, reads DTGVSQNPRHKITKRGQNVTFRCDPISEHNRLYWYRQTLGQGPEFLTYFQNEAQLEKSRLLSDRFSAERPKGSFSTLEIQRTEQGDSAMYLCASSLVAHRADTQYFGPGTRLTVL.

The chain links TRBV5-1 to TRBJ1-2; no clear D. CDR3 length: 15 residues. CDR1 and CDR2 from the germline V gene are SGHRS and YFSETQ. The V end lost 0 bases, the J end lost 1 base, and 10 bases lay between the germline ends. DNA of the CDR3: TGCGCCAGCAGCTTGGAGAGGCAGAGTAACTATGGCTACACCTTC. It codes for CASSLERQSNYGYTF.

This chain joins TRBV20-1 and TRBJ2-5; 12 bases are shared with TRBD2. With V trimmed by 3 bases and J by 5 bases, 13 bases remained unmatched. The CDR3 extends over 17 amino acids. Germline assignment: CDR1 DFQATT and CDR2 SNEGSKA (reference sequence). CDR3 protein: CSASYTSGRLMGETQYF. In DNA, the CDR3 is TGCAGTGCTAGTTATACTAGCGGGAGGCTGATGGGGGAGACCCAGTACTTC.

This chain joins TRBV11-1 and TRBJ2-3; unclear D gene. The CDR3 is made up of 15 amino acids. Per the germline V gene, CDR1 is SGHAT and CDR2 is FQDESV (reference sequence). V was shortened by 7 bases and J by 0 bases, with 14 bases between the two germline ends. CDR3 in amino acids: CASTQWRSSTDTQYF. Here the CDR3 DNA reads TGTGCCAGCACCCAATGGCGGTCTAGCACAGATACGCAGTATTTT.

V and J are TRBV6-5 and TRBJ1-5; D possibly corresponds to TRBD1 (5 bases). Germline loops: CDR1 MNHEY, CDR2 SVGAGI. CDR3 length equals 13 residues. Deletions cut 1 base from V and 5 bases from J, with 6 bases between. The CDR3 nucleotides read TGTGCCAGCAGTTACTTCAGGGATCAGCCCCAGCATTTT. It yields the protein CASSYFRDQPQHF.

This sequence joins TRBV2 and TRBJ1-1; maybe TRBD1 (6 bases). Trimming left V 4 bases short and J 4 bases short, with 13 bases between. CDR3 size: 14 residues. Germline assignment: CDR1 SNHLY and CDR2 FYNNEI. CDR3 nucleotide sequence: TGTGCCAGCAGTGTACACAGGGACGGCACTGAAGCTTTCTTT. Protein product: CASSVHRDGTEAFF. The complete variable domain, with remaining parts taken from reference TRBV2 and TRBJ1-1, reads EPEVTQTPSHQVTQMGQEVILRCVPISNHLYFYWYRQILGQKVEFLVSFYNNEISEKSEIFDDQFSVERPDGSNFTLKIRSTKLEDSAMYFCASSVHRDGTEAFFGQGTRLTVV.

The chain couples TRBV12-5 to TRBJ2-7, with 8 bases aligning to TRBD1. CDR3 size: 17 residues. CDR1 is LGHNT, CDR2 FRNRAP, per germline. Trimming removed 2 bases from V and 0 bases from J; junction bases left unmatched: 9. CDR3 in amino acids: CASGLSPGTGSSYEQYF. CDR3 nucleotides: TGTGCTAGTGGTTTGTCCCCCGGGACAGGAAGCTCCTACGAGCAGTACTTC.

In this sample, this clone turned up a few times. The genes are TRBV4-2 and TRBJ2-1; no clear D. Germline V gene lookup returns CDR1 LGHNA and CDR2 YNFKEQ. The CDR3 consists of 12 residues. V was pared by 0 bases and J by 9 bases, with 6 bases between. The CDR3 nucleotides are TGTGCCAGCAGCCAAGAATCTCCTGAGCAGTTCTTC. Its translation is CASSQESPEQFF.

This clone is a singleton in its sample. This chain joins TRBV30 and TRBJ1-4; D is unresolved. Between the trimmed V and J ends, which lost 2 bases and 10 bases, there was a span of 11 bases. CDR1 and CDR2 from the germline V gene are GTSNPN and SVGIG (reference sequence). This CDR3 spans 12 amino acids. CDR3 coding DNA: TGTGCCTGGAGTTCAGATCTTATAAAACTGTTTTTT. This translates into CAWSSDLIKLFF.